Following are 32 T cell receptor beta chains from one sample sequenced in a study of identical twins. Each CDR3 protein is one row after TCRdb ran MiXCR on the 5' RACE reads. This table holds some 460,000 distinct CDR3 sequences, about 14% found once. The sample was also linked to a second study, of yellow fever vaccine responses in identical twins.

Sequencing was done on a sample of CD4+ T cells sorted from blood. These receptors were taken from a woman aged 18-35 years in good health.

This sequence joins TRBV5-6 and TRBJ2-1; unclear D gene. CDR3 length: 15 residues. In germline, CDR1 is SGHDT, CDR2 YYEEEE. DNA of the CDR3: TGTGTCTCATCCCTACGGAGACAACCCTACAATGAGCAGTTCTTC. Its translation is CVSSLRRQPYNEQFF.

This clonotype has more than one count but fewer than ten. The V gene is TRBV7-9, the J gene TRBJ2-7; 7 bases are a match to TRBD1. From germline, CDR1 is SEHNR and CDR2 FQNEAQ (reference sequence). The V and J ends lost 4 bases and 2 bases, in that order; junction bases with no gene match: 5. The CDR3 is 14 residues long. The CDR3 bases are TGTGCCAGCAGCTACCGGGACAGCACCTACGAGCAGTACTTC. It yields the protein CASSYRDSTYEQYF.

This chain connects TRBV7-2 to TRBJ2-1; 7 bases align to TRBD2. The V gene's germline CDR1 is SGHTA and CDR2 FQGNSA. The J segment lost 3 bases and the V segment lost 0 bases, leaving 5 bases of the junction unmatched. The length of the CDR3 is 16 residues. The CDR3 sequence is CASSLASGNHYNEQFF. The CDR3 nucleotides are TGTGCCAGCAGCTTAGCGAGCGGGAATCACTACAATGAGCAGTTCTTC.

The chain is built from TRBV14 and TRBJ2-3; 7 bases align to TRBD2. CDR3 length: 18 residues. The germline gives CDR1 SGHDN, CDR2 FVKESK. After removal of 0 bases from V and 2 bases from J, the junction contained 11 bases not matched to a gene. This chain's CDR3 is CASSQEVRAGSLTDTQYF. As DNA, the CDR3 is TGTGCCAGCAGCCAAGAAGTTCGAGCGGGAAGCCTCACAGATACGCAGTATTTT. The full variable domain, completed using reference TRBV14 and TRBJ2-3, is EAGVTQFPSHSVIEKGQTVTLRCDPISGHDNLYWYRRVMGKEIKFLLHFVKESKQDESGMPNNRFLAERTGGTYSTLKVQPAELEDSGVYFCASSQEVRAGSLTDTQYFGPGTRLTVL.

CDR3 residues: CASSIDRANTGELFF. The DNA for the CDR3 is TGTGCCAGTAGTATCGACAGAGCTAACACCGGGGAGCTGTTTTTT. The V call is TRBV19, the J call TRBJ2-2, with D maybe TRBD1 (5 bases). Germline V gene lookup returns CDR1 LNHDA and CDR2 SQIVND (reference sequence). The CDR3 totals 15 residues. Trimming took 3 bases from V and 2 from J, leaving 10 bases between them.

The chain links TRBV6-2 or TRBV6-3 to TRBJ1-5, with D possibly being TRBD1 (5 bases). The length of the CDR3 is 12 residues. Germline assignment: CDR1 MNHEY and CDR2 SVGEGT. The V and J ends lost 7 bases and 11 bases respectively, with 15 bases between them. The CDR3 loop reads CASKQGGLSQHF. The CDR3 coding sequence is TGTGCCAGCAAGCAGGGCGGCTTGTCCCAGCATTTT.

This clonotype showed up many times. The V call is TRBV12-3 or TRBV12-4, the J call TRBJ1-4; 9 bases are a match to TRBD1. Germline trimming cut 6 bases from V and 8 bases from J; bases unmatched to any gene: 7. The CDR3 covers 14 residues. As DNA, the CDR3 is TGTGCCAGCAGAAACAGGGGGCTCGGCGAAAAACTGTTTTTT. Translation gives CASRNRGLGEKLFF.

CDR3 loop: CASSLVGGQEGYEQFF. The CDR3 coding sequence is TGTGCCAGCAGCTTAGTGGGTGGGCAGGAGGGTTATGAGCAGTTCTTC. The V call is TRBV11-3, the J call TRBJ2-1; D perhaps matches TRBD2 (6 bases). This CDR3 contains 16 residues. V lost 1 base and J lost 8, with 18 bases in between. Germline V gene sequence: CDR1 SGHNT, CDR2 YENEEA.

This clonotype has more than one count but fewer than ten. This chain joins TRBV29-1 and TRBJ1-1; TRBD1 agrees at 10 bases. With V trimmed by 6 bases and J by 1 base, 11 bases remained unmatched. The CDR3 is 16 amino acids. Per germline, CDR1 SQVTM and CDR2 ANQGSEA. The DNA of the CDR3 is TGCAGCGTGGAGGGGGGGACAGGGGCCCCGAACACTGAAGCTTTCTTT. It translates to CSVEGGTGAPNTEAFF.

The chain uses TRBV6-5 and TRBJ2-1; a possible D gene is TRBD2 (6 bases). Germline values: CDR1 MNHEY, CDR2 SVGAGI. CDR3 length: 14 amino acids. V dropped 0 bases and J dropped 9 bases, with 12 bases sitting between them. DNA for the CDR3: TGTGCCAGCAGTTACTCTAATGCGGGGTTTGAGCAGTTCTTC. Translation: CASSYSNAGFEQFF.

This clonotype has just a few counts. This chain joins TRBV24-1 and TRBJ2-5; TRBD2 agrees at 10 bases. Germline loops: CDR1 KGHDR, CDR2 SFDVKD. This CDR3 is 15 amino acids long. The V and J ends lost 3 bases and 5 bases, in that order; junction bases with no gene match: 5. The CDR3 loop is CATSDALAGAETQYF. CDR3 sequence (DNA): TGTGCCACCAGTGATGCTCTAGCGGGGGCGGAGACCCAGTACTTC.

In this sample, this clonotype turned up many times. The chain couples TRBV6-5 to TRBJ1-1; TRBD1 agrees at 7 bases. The CDR3 spans 13 residues. With V trimmed by 2 bases and J by 5 bases, 2 bases remained unmatched. Per germline, CDR1 MNHEY and CDR2 SVGAGI. The DNA for the CDR3 is TGTGCCAGCAGTTACAGGGGGCGGACTGAAGCTTTCTTT. It codes for CASSYRGRTEAFF.

In DNA form, the CDR3 reads TGTGCCAGCAGCTTCCGAACGGGATATGGCTACACCTTC. Its translation is CASSFRTGYGYTF. J is TRBJ1-2 and V is TRBV9, with D uncertain. V shed 4 bases and J shed 5 bases, with 12 bases lying between them. The germline CDR1 and CDR2 sequences are SGDLS and YYNGEE. This CDR3 has 13 amino acids.

This clonotype has only a few counts. The chain links TRBV6-5 to TRBJ1-4; 7 positions match TRBD1. This CDR3 comprises 15 residues. J gave up 8 bases and V 2 bases, and 8 bases lay outside the gene matches. Germline-derived CDR1 and CDR2 are MNHEY and SVGAGI. The CDR3 region is CASSYPGQWGEKLFF. The CDR3 DNA sequence: TGTGCCAGCAGTTACCCGGGACAGTGGGGGGAAAAACTGTTTTTT.

V gene TRBV4-3 combines with J gene TRBJ2-7; possibly TRBD1 or TRBD2 for D (5 bases each). The CDR3 runs to 16 residues. Between the trimmed V and J ends, which lost 0 bases and 6 bases, there was a span of 18 bases. Germline CDR1 LGHNA, CDR2 YSLEER. CDR3 in amino acids: CASSQERKGPPREQYF. CDR3 nucleotides: TGCGCCAGCAGCCAAGAGCGGAAGGGACCCCCGCGCGAGCAGTACTTC.

In its sample, this clonotype was seen many times. This chain connects TRBV7-6 to TRBJ2-2; 11 bases line up with TRBD1. Per the germline V gene, CDR1 is SGHVS and CDR2 is FNYEAQ. The CDR3 sequence is 16 residues long. V shed 5 bases, J shed 8 bases, and the junction held 10 bases outside the gene matches. The CDR3 DNA is TGTGCCAGCAGCCCCCGGGACAGGGGGTCAAAAGGGGAGCTGTTTTTT. Amino acids: CASSPRDRGSKGELFF. The complete variable domain, with remaining parts taken from reference TRBV7-6 and TRBJ2-2, reads GAGVSQSPRYKVTKRGQDVALRCDPISGHVSLYWYRQALGQGPEFLTYFNYEAQQDKSGLPNDRFSAERPEGSISTLTIQRTEQRDSAMYRCASSPRDRGSKGELFFGEGSRLTVL.

This clonotype was picked up a small number of times. V usage is TRBV18 and J usage is TRBJ2-3, with 7 bases that match TRBD2. Trimming at V came to 0 bases and at J to 4 bases, leaving 1 base not matched to a gene. There are 14 residues in the CDR3. Germline V gene lookup returns CDR1 KGHSH and CDR2 LQKENI. The CDR3: CASSPPGGADTQYF. DNA of the CDR3: TGTGCCAGCTCACCACCGGGAGGGGCAGATACGCAGTATTTT.

V and J are TRBV5-4 and TRBJ2-2, with D maybe TRBD1 (6 bases). Germline assignment: CDR1 SGHNT and CDR2 YYREEE (reference sequence). This CDR3 contains 15 residues. Deletions cut 1 base from V and 6 bases from J, with 13 bases between. The CDR3 loop reads CASSLSGVVAGELFF. CDR3 DNA: TGTGCCAGCAGCTTGTCAGGGGTTGTCGCCGGGGAGCTGTTTTTT.

This clonotype was seen a few times. The chain links TRBV29-1 to TRBJ2-5; 13 bases agree with TRBD2. Germline values: CDR1 SQVTM, CDR2 ANQGSEA. The CDR3 totals 16 residues. The CDR3 reads CRFGASRLAGGETQYF. Here the CDR3 DNA reads TGCAGGTTTGGGGCATCGAGACTAGCGGGAGGAGAGACCCAGTACTTC.

V is TRBV7-9 and J is TRBJ2-5, with a tentative D call TRBD1 (6 bases). Germline loops: CDR1 SEHNR, CDR2 FQNEAQ (reference sequence). V lost 2 bases and J 5 bases, leaving 18 bases between the germline ends. This CDR3 has 16 amino acids. This CDR3 is CASSLSFRGQGETQYF. Here the CDR3 DNA reads TGTGCCAGCAGCTTAAGCTTCCGGGGCCAGGGGGAGACCCAGTACTTC.

The rearrangement uses TRBV6-5 and TRBJ1-2; 8 bases match TRBD1. V trimming: 2 bases; J trimming: 7 bases; junction bases outside the gene matches: 6. Germline CDR1 MNHEY, CDR2 SVGAGI. This CDR3 has 14 residues. The CDR3 DNA is TGTGCCAGCAGTTACCGACAGGGGAGCAGTGGCTACACCTTC. It codes for CASSYRQGSSGYTF.

This chain joins TRBV30 and TRBJ2-7; D unclear. V dropped 0 bases and J dropped 6 bases, with 6 bases sitting between them. The CDR3 totals 11 residues. The germline V gene has CDR1 GTSNPN and CDR2 SVGIG (reference sequence). CDR3: CAWSVGLEQYF. The CDR3 nucleotides are TGTGCCTGGAGTGTTGGGCTCGAGCAGTACTTC.

In its sample, this clonotype was seen a few times. The gene calls are TRBV20-1 and TRBJ1-5; D is uncertain. Germline CDR1 reads DFQATT; CDR2 reads SNEGSKA (reference sequence). The CDR3 extends over 12 amino acids. Trimming left V 4 bases short and J 5 bases short, with 9 bases between. The CDR3 nucleotides read TGCAGTGCTACGCCCACAGATCAGCCCCAGCATTTT. Translated: CSATPTDQPQHF.

This clonotype was counted ten times or more. This chain uses TRBV12-3 or TRBV12-4 with TRBJ1-6, with a possible D match to TRBD1 (5 bases). Trimming shortened V by 6 bases and J by 10 bases, and 16 bases separated the two germline ends. This CDR3 is 14 amino acids long. The CDR3 here is CASSLGVGASPLHF. The CDR3 coding sequence is TGTGCCAGCAGCCTAGGGGTCGGGGCCTCACCCCTCCACTTT.

This clonotype was found many times. The rearrangement links TRBV12-3 or TRBV12-4 to TRBJ2-7; TRBD2 might be the D (5 bases). V gave up 2 bases and J gave up 1 base, with 12 bases separating them. This CDR3 has 15 amino acids. The CDR3 bases are TGTGCCAGCAGTTTATTCGGACTTGCGTCCTACGAGCAGTACTTC. Protein product: CASSLFGLASYEQYF.

The chain uses TRBV2 and TRBJ2-7; 11 positions match TRBD2. Germline CDR1 and CDR2: SNHLY and FYNNEI. The CDR3 loop spans 15 amino acids. Germline trimming cut 4 bases from V and 4 bases from J; bases unmatched to any gene: 6. CDR3 bases: TGTGCCAGCAGTGGCACTAGCGGGGGAAGGTACGAGCAGTACTTC. It encodes CASSGTSGGRYEQYF.

This clonotype was seen ten or more times. The genes are TRBV5-6 and TRBJ1-5, with a possible D match to TRBD1 (5 bases). Germline lookup yields CDR1 SGHDT and CDR2 YYEEEE. This CDR3 is 15 amino acids long. V lost 4 bases to trimming and J lost 8 bases, with 19 bases between them. This CDR3 is CASSSWGGKGEPQHF. CDR3 DNA: TGTGCCAGCAGCAGCTGGGGGGGGAAAGGTGAGCCCCAGCATTTT.

This clonotype was counted ten times or more. The V gene is TRBV5-1, the J gene TRBJ2-5, with a weak D call TRBD1 (5 bases). The CDR3 has 13 amino acids. In germline, CDR1 is SGHRS, CDR2 YFSETQ. V was clipped by 4 bases and J by 1 base, with 8 bases between them. CDR3 region: CASSNRGQETQYF. In nucleotides, the CDR3 is TGCGCCAGCAGCAATAGGGGCCAAGAGACCCAGTACTTC.

In this sample, this clonotype turned up a few times. This chain links TRBV27 with TRBJ2-1, with D possibly being TRBD2 (5 bases). Trimming removed 3 bases at V and 4 bases at J, with 13 bases between. The CDR3 runs 15 residues. CDR1 is MNHEY, CDR2 SMNVEV, per germline (reference sequence). The CDR3 sequence: CASSLGGLTYNEQFF. The CDR3 region has the DNA TGTGCCAGCAGTTTGGGCGGGCTCACATACAATGAGCAGTTCTTC.

The chain uses TRBV3-1 and TRBJ2-7; 10 nucleotides align to TRBD2. Trimming removed 1 base from V and 6 bases from J; junction bases left unmatched: 9. Germline V gene data show CDR1 as LGHDT and CDR2 as YNNKEL (reference sequence). The CDR3 consists of 16 residues. The CDR3 DNA reads TGTGCCAGCAGCCAAGCCAGCGGGGGGGCGTCTCGCGAGCAGTACTTC. Translating gives CASSQASGGASREQYF.

This clonotype has a handful of counts. This rearrangement joins TRBV7-2 to TRBJ2-7, with D possibly being TRBD1 (7 bases). The germline V gene has CDR1 SGHTA and CDR2 FQGNSA. The CDR3 sequence is 14 residues long. Trimming removed 3 bases at V and 5 bases at J, with 14 bases between. The CDR3 sequence is CASSFSGGGNEQYF. CDR3 DNA sequence: TGTGCCAGCAGCTTTAGCGGAGGGGGCAACGAGCAGTACTTC.

The chain links TRBV12-3 or TRBV12-4 to TRBJ2-1; no clear D gene. V was shortened by 4 bases and J by 9 bases, with 13 bases between the two germline ends. The CDR3 spans 13 residues. Here the CDR3 reads CASSSTRVGEQFF. The DNA for the CDR3 is TGTGCCAGCAGTTCAACACGTGTTGGTGAGCAGTTCTTC.